The TCR beta chain described here comes from a study of siplizumab effects on memory and regulatory T cells. This CDR3 has 13 amino acids. The germline CDR1 and CDR2 sequences are SGHAT and FQNNGV. With 3 bases removed from V and 4 bases from J, the gap between germline ends came to 7 bases. The table came from immunoSEQ multiplex PCR; TCRdb's copy has only in-frame clones and leaves some out. The sample includes fewer than 65,000 clones, over 90% seen only once; the top ten take roughly 18%. The rearrangement joins TRBV11-2 to TRBJ2-1; a weak D match, TRBD1 (6 bases). The sequence derives from a human donor in good health. The sequenced sample consisted of CD8+ T cells sorted from blood. CDR3 region: CASSLGTYNEQFF. CDR3 nucleotides: TGTGCCAGCAGCTTGGGGACATACAATGAGCAGTTCTTC.